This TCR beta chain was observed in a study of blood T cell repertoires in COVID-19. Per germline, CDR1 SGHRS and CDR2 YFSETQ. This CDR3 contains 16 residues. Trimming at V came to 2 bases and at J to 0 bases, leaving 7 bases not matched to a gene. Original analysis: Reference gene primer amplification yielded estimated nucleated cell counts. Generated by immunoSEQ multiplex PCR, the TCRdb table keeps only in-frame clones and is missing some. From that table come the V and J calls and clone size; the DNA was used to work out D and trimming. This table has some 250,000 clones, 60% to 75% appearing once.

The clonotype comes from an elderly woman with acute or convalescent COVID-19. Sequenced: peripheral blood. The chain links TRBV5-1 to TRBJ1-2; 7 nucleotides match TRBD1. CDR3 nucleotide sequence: TGCGCCAGCAGCTTAGAAGGGACAGTCACTAACTATGGCTACACCTTC. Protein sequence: CASSLEGTVTNYGYTF.